This TCR beta chain is drawn from a study of T cells in Graves' hyperthyroidism and ophthalmopathy. The study, taken as a whole, reports: Separation of ophthalmopathy from stable hyperthyroidism was achieved by a 13 V-J model. Model-based prediction identified ophthalmopathy a median approximately 6.2 months prior to its onset.

Authors of the study amplified TCR beta CDR3 regions from RNA transcripts. Researchers ran a first-round RT-PCR on the TCR CDR3 using the HTBI primer set. TCRdb re-called the multiplex PCR reads through MiXCR, storing one row per CDR3 protein. The table lists more than 500,000 distinct CDR3 sequences, 40% to 50% of them singletons. CDR1 MDHEN and CDR2 SYDVKM come from the germline V gene. CDR3 length: 15 residues. V dropped 8 bases and J dropped 4 bases, with 20 bases sitting between them. A remark on this clonotype: What it binds is unknown.

Patients showing uncontrolled infection, other autoimmune disease, pregnancy or lactation were ineligible. For the diagnoses, clinical symptoms, serum thyroxine and TRAb, thyroid ultrasound and orbital computed tomography were used. The source is an adult woman with Graves' disease, either hyperthyroidism or ophthalmopathy (not recorded which). The sample was peripheral blood or thyroid tissue (not recorded which). J is TRBJ2-5 and V is TRBV28, with D uncertain. The CDR3 coding sequence is TGTGCCAGCCTCGCTTTTCCGGGCTCCGGAGAGACCCAGTACTTC. Translating gives CASLAFPGSGETQYF.